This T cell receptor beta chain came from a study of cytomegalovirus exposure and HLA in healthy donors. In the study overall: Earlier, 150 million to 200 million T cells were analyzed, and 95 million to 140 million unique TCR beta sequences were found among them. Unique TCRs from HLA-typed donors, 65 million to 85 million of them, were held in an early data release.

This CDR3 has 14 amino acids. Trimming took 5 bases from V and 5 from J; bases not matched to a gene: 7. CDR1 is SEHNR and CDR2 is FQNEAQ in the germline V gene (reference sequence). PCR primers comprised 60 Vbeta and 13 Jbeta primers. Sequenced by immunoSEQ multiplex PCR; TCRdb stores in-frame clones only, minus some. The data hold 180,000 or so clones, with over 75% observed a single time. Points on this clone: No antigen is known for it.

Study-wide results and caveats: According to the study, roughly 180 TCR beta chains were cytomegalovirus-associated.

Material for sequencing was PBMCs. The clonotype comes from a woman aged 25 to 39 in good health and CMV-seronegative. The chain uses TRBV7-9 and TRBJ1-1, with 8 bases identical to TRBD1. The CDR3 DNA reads TGTGCCAGCAGCCGGGGACAGGAAAGGACTGAAGCTTTCTTT. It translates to CASSRGQERTEAFF.